A selection of T cell receptor beta chains follows, all from one sample in a study of cytomegalovirus exposure and HLA in healthy donors. The table came from immunoSEQ multiplex PCR; TCRdb's copy has only in-frame clones and leaves some out. The table has 150,000 to 200,000 clones, approximately 11% seen once. The specimen sequenced was PBMCs. The receptors shown here come from a man aged 50-59 years in good health and CMV-seropositive. Each CDR3 is given with its conserved first and last residue. A D gene is named only where the DNA matches it firmly. Part of the rows lack a size; the others show once, few, many or a class for expanded clones.

j_call: TRBJ2-5; d_call: .; v_call: TRBV7-2; clone_size: few; cdr3_nt: TGTGCCAGCAGTTTCCTCGTCAACCGACGGGAAGGGGAGACCCAGTACTTC; cdr3_aa: CASSFLVNRREGETQYF
j_call: TRBJ1-1; d_call: TRBD1; v_call: TRBV19; clone_size: .; cdr3_nt: TGTGCCAGTAGTAACACCGGGACAGCTTCTTCCACTGAAGCTTTCTTT; cdr3_aa: CASSNTGTASSTEAFF
j_call: TRBJ1-6; d_call: TRBD1; v_call: TRBV6-1; clone_size: few; cdr3_nt: TGTGCCAGCAGTGAATGGGGACAGGGGGCGAATAATTCACCCCTCCACTTT; cdr3_aa: CASSEWGQGANNSPLHF
j_call: TRBJ2-3; d_call: .; v_call: TRBV5-4; clone_size: few; cdr3_nt: TGTGCCAGCAGCCCTGGGGCGGGGGCGGGGACAGATACGCAGTATTTT; cdr3_aa: CASSPGAGAGTDTQYF
j_call: TRBJ2-7; d_call: .; v_call: TRBV7-2; clone_size: few; cdr3_nt: TGTGCCAGCAGCTCGACTAGTACCCTAGAGCAGTACTTC; cdr3_aa: CASSSTSTLEQYF
j_call: TRBJ1-2; d_call: .; v_call: TRBV5-4; clone_size: .; cdr3_nt: TGTGCCAGCAGCCCGTCCCCGGAGGCTTTCTATGGCTACACCTTC; cdr3_aa: CASSPSPEAFYGYTF
j_call: TRBJ2-5; d_call: TRBD1; v_call: TRBV5-1; clone_size: few; cdr3_nt: TGCGCCAGCAGCTTGCATGGGACAGGGGAGGAGACCCAGTACTTC; cdr3_aa: CASSLHGTGEETQYF
j_call: TRBJ2-7; d_call: TRBD2; v_call: TRBV7-6; clone_size: .; cdr3_nt: TGTGCCAGCAGCTCCCTAGCGGGGGGCGGCTCCTACGAGCAGTACTTC; cdr3_aa: CASSSLAGGGSYEQYF
j_call: TRBJ1-3; d_call: .; v_call: TRBV6-6; clone_size: .; cdr3_nt: TGTGCCAGCAGTTACTCCACAGGGACCACTGGAAACACCATATATTTT; cdr3_aa: CASSYSTGTTGNTIYF
j_call: TRBJ2-2; d_call: .; v_call: TRBV27; clone_size: .; cdr3_nt: TGTGCCAGCAGTTTAGAAGGACAATTGAACACCGGGGAGCTGTTTTTT; cdr3_aa: CASSLEGQLNTGELFF
j_call: TRBJ2-2; d_call: .; v_call: TRBV4-3; clone_size: .; cdr3_nt: TGCGCCAGCAGCCAGGGAATCGAGGGCCCCACGGGCGGGGAGCTGTTTTTT; cdr3_aa: CASSQGIEGPTGGELFF
j_call: TRBJ1-2; d_call: .; v_call: TRBV6-1; clone_size: .; cdr3_nt: TGTGCCAGCATCCCTCCTCCCCCAGGCTATGGCTACACCTTC; cdr3_aa: CASIPPPPGYGYTF
j_call: TRBJ1-6; d_call: TRBD1; v_call: TRBV5-8; clone_size: few; cdr3_nt: TGTGCCAGCAGTTTTGGGACAGGGGGCGGTTCACCCCTCCACTTT; cdr3_aa: CASSFGTGGGSPLHF
j_call: TRBJ1-2; d_call: .; v_call: TRBV11-3; clone_size: few; cdr3_nt: TGTGCCAGCAGTTTACAGGGAGGAAACTATGGCTACACCTTC; cdr3_aa: CASSLQGGNYGYTF
j_call: TRBJ2-7; d_call: TRBD1; v_call: TRBV28; clone_size: .; cdr3_nt: TGTGCCAGCACCGGCCCAGGGACAGGGCTCTACGAGCAGTACTTC; cdr3_aa: CASTGPGTGLYEQYF
j_call: TRBJ1-6; d_call: .; v_call: TRBV10-3; clone_size: .; cdr3_nt: TGTGCCATCAGTGAAAGACAGGATGATTCACCCCTCCACTTT; cdr3_aa: CAISERQDDSPLHF
j_call: TRBJ1-2; d_call: .; v_call: TRBV11-3; clone_size: .; cdr3_nt: TGTGCCAGCACCCCTTCCCGGGGGGACCTCTATGGCTACACCTTC; cdr3_aa: CASTPSRGDLYGYTF
j_call: TRBJ2-3; d_call: TRBD2; v_call: TRBV7-9; clone_size: .; cdr3_nt: TGTGCCAGCAGCGGTAGCGGGCTCGGGGCAGATACGCAGTATTTT; cdr3_aa: CASSGSGLGADTQYF
j_call: TRBJ2-7; d_call: TRBD1; v_call: TRBV29-1; clone_size: few; cdr3_nt: TGCAGCGTTGCAGAAGACAGGGGGAGGAACGAGCAGTACTTC; cdr3_aa: CSVAEDRGRNEQYF
j_call: TRBJ1-5; d_call: TRBD1; v_call: TRBV2; clone_size: .; cdr3_nt: TGTGCCAGCCTTGGAATGGGGCCCCGGAACAGGGGCGACAATCAGCCCCAGCATTTT; cdr3_aa: CASLGMGPRNRGDNQPQHF
j_call: TRBJ1-1; d_call: TRBD1; v_call: TRBV9; clone_size: few; cdr3_nt: TGTGCCAGCAGCGCTGGGGGACAGCGAGGGGACACTGAAGCTTTCTTT; cdr3_aa: CASSAGGQRGDTEAFF
j_call: TRBJ1-5; d_call: TRBD1; v_call: TRBV19; clone_size: few; cdr3_nt: TGTGCCAGTAGTATAAGGGGACAGGATCAGCCCCAGCATTTT; cdr3_aa: CASSIRGQDQPQHF
j_call: TRBJ2-5; d_call: .; v_call: TRBV6-5; clone_size: .; cdr3_nt: TGTGCCAGCAGTTACCAGAATCAAGAGACCCAGTACTTC; cdr3_aa: CASSYQNQETQYF
j_call: TRBJ1-3; d_call: TRBD1; v_call: TRBV6-5; clone_size: few; cdr3_nt: TGTGCCAGCAGTAGACAGGGGGATGCTGGAAACACCATATATTTT; cdr3_aa: CASSRQGDAGNTIYF
j_call: TRBJ1-6; d_call: .; v_call: TRBV28; clone_size: few; cdr3_nt: TGTGCCAGCAGTACTCCAGGTCCGGGGTCACCCCTCCACTTT; cdr3_aa: CASSTPGPGSPLHF
j_call: TRBJ2-2; d_call: .; v_call: TRBV11-2; clone_size: .; cdr3_nt: TGTGCCAGCAGCTTCTCCAGGGAAGCCGGGGAGCTGTTTTTT; cdr3_aa: CASSFSREAGELFF
j_call: TRBJ1-4; d_call: TRBD1; v_call: TRBV4-3; clone_size: .; cdr3_nt: TGCGCCAGCAGCCAGGACAGGACAACTAATGAAAAACTGTTTTTT; cdr3_aa: CASSQDRTTNEKLFF
j_call: TRBJ1-2; d_call: TRBD1; v_call: TRBV30; clone_size: .; cdr3_nt: TGTGCCTCGAGGGGGACAGGGGAAGTCAACTATGGCTACACCTTC; cdr3_aa: CASRGTGEVNYGYTF
j_call: TRBJ2-3; d_call: .; v_call: TRBV6-5; clone_size: few; cdr3_nt: TGTGCCAGCAGTTCCGTAGATACGCAGTATTTT; cdr3_aa: CASSSVDTQYF
j_call: TRBJ1-2; d_call: .; v_call: TRBV2; clone_size: few; cdr3_nt: TGTGCCAGCAGCGCCGAGGGTACAGGGATCTATGGCTACACCTTC; cdr3_aa: CASSAEGTGIYGYTF
j_call: TRBJ2-1; d_call: TRBD2; v_call: TRBV7-9; clone_size: few; cdr3_nt: TGTGCCAGCCACGCACCGGGACTAGCGGGGGGGCTCCTCCTAGAGCAGTTCTTC; cdr3_aa: CASHAPGLAGGLLLEQFF